The 20 T cell receptor beta chains listed next were all sequenced from one sample in a study of blood T cell repertoires in COVID-19. Only in-frame clones appear in the TCRdb table, and some are missing; sequencing was by immunoSEQ multiplex PCR. The sample holds roughly 200,000 clones; 88% are singletons and the top ten take roughly 1.5%. Sequencing was carried out using peripheral blood. All receptors come from a man younger than 30 with active or convalescent COVID-19.

The V and J genes are TRBV6-2 or TRBV6-3 and TRBJ2-7; D is possibly TRBD2 (5 bases). CDR3 size: 14 residues. Germline CDR1 is MNHEY and CDR2 is SVGEGT. The V end lost 2 bases, the J end lost 3 bases, and 11 bases lay between the germline ends. CDR3 in amino acids: CASSYEDRGYEQYF. The CDR3 bases are TGTGCCAGCAGTTACGAGGACCGGGGCTACGAGCAGTACTTC.

The rearrangement uses TRBV11-2 and TRBJ2-7; 10 bases match TRBD2. The CDR3 spans 15 residues. CDR1 is SGHAT and CDR2 is FQNNGV in the germline V gene. Trimming removed 5 bases from V and 5 bases from J; junction bases left unmatched: 9. CDR3 sequence: CASSLRASGSNEQYF. The CDR3 DNA follows: TGTGCCAGCAGCCTAAGGGCTAGCGGGAGCAACGAGCAGTACTTC.

The chain links TRBV27 to TRBJ1-3; TRBD1 is a possible D gene (5 bases). Trimming removed 3 bases at V and 1 base at J, with 10 bases between. Germline V gene sequence: CDR1 MNHEY, CDR2 SMNVEV (reference sequence). The CDR3 runs to 15 residues. CDR3 sequence reads: CASSFGPGSGNTIYF. CDR3 bases: TGTGCCAGCAGTTTTGGTCCAGGGTCTGGAAACACCATATATTTT.

V is TRBV6-4 and J is TRBJ1-2; 10 bases are a match to TRBD1. Germline loops: CDR1 MRHNA, CDR2 SNTAGT. This CDR3 is built from 13 residues. V shed 6 bases and J 6 bases; nucleotides not matched to a gene: 4. The CDR3 DNA reads TGTGCCAGCAGCCAGACAGGGGGCCATGGCTACACCTTC. Encoded protein: CASSQTGGHGYTF.

The rearrangement uses TRBV19 and TRBJ1-5, with D perhaps TRBD1 (6 bases). The V end was cut by 3 bases, the J end by 4 bases, with 13 bases between. CDR1 LNHDA and CDR2 SQIVND come from the germline V gene (reference sequence). This CDR3 has 15 amino acids. The CDR3 spells CASSIPRGANQPQHF. CDR3 coding DNA: TGTGCCAGTAGTATCCCCCGGGGGGCGAATCAGCCCCAGCATTTT.

This rearrangement joins TRBV27 to TRBJ1-1, with 7 bases matching TRBD1. Germline-derived CDR1 and CDR2 are MNHEY and SMNVEV (reference sequence). Unmatched junction bases numbered 10, after V lost 6 bases and J lost 0 bases. This CDR3 is 16 amino acids long. The CDR3 is CASRPIQGGMNTEAFF. The CDR3 region has the DNA TGTGCCAGCAGGCCAATCCAGGGGGGCATGAACACTGAAGCTTTCTTT.

The V gene is TRBV13, the J gene TRBJ1-1, with a tentative D call TRBD1 (5 bases). The CDR3 consists of 15 residues. V lost 0 bases, J lost 1 base, and 9 bases lay in between. The germline gives CDR1 PRHDT, CDR2 FYEKMQ (reference sequence). Written as DNA, the CDR3 is TGTGCCAGCAGCTTAGGGGCAGGGTGGAACACTGAAGCTTTCTTT. It encodes CASSLGAGWNTEAFF.

The V call is TRBV5-1, the J call TRBJ2-7; 9 nucleotides match TRBD1. This CDR3 is 15 amino acids long. The junction had 5 bases not matched to a gene; V was cut back by 4 bases and J by 0 bases. The germline V gene has CDR1 SGHRS and CDR2 YFSETQ. CDR3 bases: TGCGCCAGCAGCCTGGCGGGACAGGGCTCCTACGAGCAGTACTTC. Its protein product is CASSLAGQGSYEQYF.

The chain recombines TRBV19 with TRBJ2-3; 7 positions match TRBD2. The CDR3 has 16 amino acids. The ends lost 0 bases at V and 1 base at J; junction bases unmatched: 4. Germline loops: CDR1 LNHDA, CDR2 SQIVND (reference sequence). The CDR3 DNA reads TGTGCCAGTAGTATAGAAGAGCGGGACGGCACAGATACGCAGTATTTT. Its protein product is CASSIEERDGTDTQYF. Complete variable domain (other parts from reference TRBV19 and TRBJ2-3): DGGITQSPKYLFRKEGQNVTLSCEQNLNHDAMYWYRQDPGQGLRLIYYSQIVNDFQKGDIAEGYSVSREKKESFPLTVTSAQKNPTAFYLCASSIEERDGTDTQYFGPGTRLTVL.

The gene calls are TRBV29-1 and TRBJ1-4; D not resolved. The V end was cut by 4 bases, the J end by 7 bases, with 13 bases between. Germline CDR1 is SQVTM and CDR2 is ANQGSEA. This CDR3 has 13 amino acids. The CDR3 loop is CSVVSGLSEKLFF. The CDR3 DNA follows: TGCAGCGTTGTGTCCGGGTTAAGTGAAAAACTGTTTTTT.

The chain employs TRBV30 and TRBJ2-1; no firm D call. This CDR3 has 15 residues. Germline-derived CDR1 and CDR2 are GTSNPN and SVGIG (reference sequence). The V and J ends lost 1 base and 2 bases respectively, with 12 bases between them. The CDR3 DNA reads TGTGCCTGGAGTGGAGGTCCATCAACCTACAATGAGCAGTTCTTC. Translated: CAWSGGPSTYNEQFF. The full variable domain, in which reference TRBV30 and TRBJ2-1 provide the parts outside the CDR3, is SQTIHQWPATLVQPVGSPLSLECTVEGTSNPNLYWYRQAAGRGLQLLFYSVGIGQISSEVPQNLSASRPQDRQFILSSKKLLLSDSGFYLCAWSGGPSTYNEQFFGPGTRLTVL.

The chain recombines TRBV28 with TRBJ1-5; 8 nucleotides align to TRBD1. After removal of 5 bases from V and 3 bases from J, the junction contained 3 bases not matched to a gene. Germline CDR1 MDHEN, CDR2 SYDVKM. The CDR3 is 14 amino acids. Here the CDR3 DNA reads TGTGCCAGCAGTACGACAGGGGTCAATCAGCCCCAGCATTTT. It specifies CASSTTGVNQPQHF.

The V gene is TRBV29-1, the J gene TRBJ2-7, with TRBD1 matching 10 bases. After removal of 6 bases from V and 1 base from J, the junction contained 3 bases not matched to a gene. Germline V gene data show CDR1 as SQVTM and CDR2 as ANQGSEA. The CDR3 runs to 13 residues. CDR3 in DNA: TGCAGCGTGACAGGGGGCAGATCCTACGAGCAGTACTTC. Its translation is CSVTGGRSYEQYF.

This chain uses TRBV7-2 with TRBJ1-2; 7 nucleotides match TRBD1. V was clipped by 3 bases and J by 13 bases; unmatched bases: 23. The CDR3 runs 17 residues. Germline V gene data show CDR1 as SGHTA and CDR2 as FQGNSA. The CDR3 region is CASSFPLPRSGQSFCTF. CDR3 nucleotide sequence: TGTGCCAGCAGCTTTCCGCTGCCCCGATCGGGACAGAGTTTCTGCACCTTC. The complete variable domain, with remaining parts taken from reference TRBV7-2 and TRBJ1-2, reads GAGVSQSPSNKVTEKGKDVELRCDPISGHTALYWYRQSLGQGLEFLIYFQGNSAPDKSGLPSDRFSAERTGGSVSTLTIQRTQQEDSAVYLCASSFPLPRSGQSFCTFGSGTRLTVV.

This sequence joins TRBV19 and TRBJ1-1, with 8 bases lining up with TRBD1. There are 16 residues in the CDR3. Trimming at V came to 7 bases and at J to 0 bases, leaving 10 bases not matched to a gene. CDR1 and CDR2 (germline): LNHDA, SQIVND (reference sequence). The CDR3 here is CASTQVTGAMNTEAFF. In DNA, the CDR3 is TGTGCCAGTACCCAGGTGACAGGGGCTATGAACACTGAAGCTTTCTTT. Together with reference TRBV19 and TRBJ1-1, the CDR3 gives the full variable domain: DGGITQSPKYLFRKEGQNVTLSCEQNLNHDAMYWYRQDPGQGLRLIYYSQIVNDFQKGDIAEGYSVSREKKESFPLTVTSAQKNPTAFYLCASTQVTGAMNTEAFFGQGTRLTVV.

The chain joins TRBV7-2 to TRBJ1-5; 8 bases are shared with TRBD1. The CDR3 has 13 amino acids. Germline loops: CDR1 SGHTA, CDR2 FQGNSA. V lost 4 bases and J lost 5; bases outside the gene matches: 1. The CDR3 reads CASSSQGDQPQHF. The CDR3 DNA follows: TGTGCCAGCAGCTCACAGGGGGATCAGCCCCAGCATTTT. The complete variable domain, with remaining parts taken from reference TRBV7-2 and TRBJ1-5, reads GAGVSQSPSNKVTEKGKDVELRCDPISGHTALYWYRQSLGQGLEFLIYFQGNSAPDKSGLPSDRFSAERTGGSVSTLTIQRTQQEDSAVYLCASSSQGDQPQHFGDGTRLSIL.

The chain employs TRBV19 and TRBJ1-2; 7 bases match TRBD1. The CDR3 totals 16 residues. CDR1 is LNHDA and CDR2 is SQIVND in the germline V gene (reference sequence). V shed 0 bases, J shed 0 bases, and the junction held 4 bases outside the gene matches. Here the CDR3 reads CASSIEDRITNYGYTF. The CDR3 DNA is TGTGCCAGTAGTATAGAGGACAGGATCACTAACTATGGCTACACCTTC.

The chain has TRBV7-9 and TRBJ2-1, with TRBD2 matching 15 bases. J gave up 10 bases and V 5 bases, and 12 bases lay outside the gene matches. Germline CDR1 and CDR2: SEHNR and FQNEAQ (reference sequence). CDR3 length equals 17 residues. The CDR3, as DNA: TGTGCCAGCAGCCAATACGGACTAGCGGGAGGGGGACTGGAGCAGTTCTTC. Translated: CASSQYGLAGGGLEQFF.

The genes are TRBV27 and TRBJ1-2; TRBD1 is a possible D gene (6 bases). The V end was cut by 2 bases, the J end by 5 bases, with 9 bases between. Germline loops: CDR1 MNHEY, CDR2 SMNVEV (reference sequence). CDR3 length: 13 residues. The CDR3 DNA reads TGTGCCAGCAGTTTACGGGGGGCTTATGGCTACACCTTC. Translation: CASSLRGAYGYTF.

This chain connects TRBV12-1 to TRBJ2-7; the listed D gene, TRBD1, was not tested against the DNA. TRBV12-1 constitutes a pseudogene. The CDR3 runs to 16 residues. In DNA form, the CDR3 reads TGTGCCAGCAGCTTGCCGGGGGGACAGGGGGCCTACGAGCAGTACTTC. Translating it yields CASSLPGGQGAYEQYF.